One and the same sample provided the 4 T cell receptor beta chains below, sequenced in a study of T cell changes during pregnancy in multiple sclerosis. Repertoires were generated with immunoSEQ multiplex PCR, while TCRdb's copy carries only in-frame clones and drops some. The data show under 70,000 clones, roughly 91% seen once. The specimen comprised peripheral blood, sampled after pregnancy. These receptors were collected from a female donor in good health, enrolled as a control in a pregnancy study.

J is TRBJ1-3 and V is TRBV5-1, with D perhaps TRBD1 (6 bases). Deletions cut 0 bases from V and 1 base from J, with 8 bases between. The CDR3 is 15 amino acids. Germline CDR1 reads SGHRS; CDR2 reads YFSETQ. The DNA of the CDR3 is TGCGCCAGCAGCTTGGCAGGGGCTTCTGGAAACACCATATATTTT. This translates into CASSLAGASGNTIYF.

The chain carries TRBV7-9 and TRBJ1-1; D gene uncertain. This CDR3 has 13 amino acids. Trimming left V 3 bases short and J 3 bases short, with 8 bases between. Germline V gene lookup returns CDR1 SEHNR and CDR2 FQNEAQ (reference sequence). In DNA form, the CDR3 reads TGTGCCAGCAGCTTGGGCATGGACACTGAAGCTTTCTTT. This translates into CASSLGMDTEAFF.

CDR3 protein: CASSQFSTGDEKLFF. The CDR3 bases are TGTGCCAGCAGCCAATTTTCGACAGGGGATGAAAAACTGTTTTTT. The chain couples TRBV4-2 to TRBJ1-4; the match to TRBD1 covers 8 bases. Germline V gives CDR1 LGHNA, CDR2 YNFKEQ. The trim removed 2 bases at V and 6 bases at J, leaving 5 bases unmatched. This CDR3 has 15 amino acids.

This clone has a handful of counts. The V and J genes are TRBV7-9 and TRBJ1-1, with D hard to call. This CDR3 region has 12 residues. Trimming removed 3 bases from V and 6 bases from J, with 8 bases in between. Germline values: CDR1 SEHNR, CDR2 FQNEAQ (reference sequence). Written as DNA, the CDR3 is TGTGCCAGCAGCTTGGGAGGCCCTGAAGCTTTCTTT. Translating gives CASSLGGPEAFF. Supplemented by reference TRBV7-9 and TRBJ1-1, the full variable domain reads DTGVSQNPRHKITKRGQNVTFRCDPISEHNRLYWYRQTLGQGPEFLTYFQNEAQLEKSRLLSDRFSAERPKGSFSTLEIQRTEQGDSAMYLCASSLGGPEAFFGQGTRLTVV.